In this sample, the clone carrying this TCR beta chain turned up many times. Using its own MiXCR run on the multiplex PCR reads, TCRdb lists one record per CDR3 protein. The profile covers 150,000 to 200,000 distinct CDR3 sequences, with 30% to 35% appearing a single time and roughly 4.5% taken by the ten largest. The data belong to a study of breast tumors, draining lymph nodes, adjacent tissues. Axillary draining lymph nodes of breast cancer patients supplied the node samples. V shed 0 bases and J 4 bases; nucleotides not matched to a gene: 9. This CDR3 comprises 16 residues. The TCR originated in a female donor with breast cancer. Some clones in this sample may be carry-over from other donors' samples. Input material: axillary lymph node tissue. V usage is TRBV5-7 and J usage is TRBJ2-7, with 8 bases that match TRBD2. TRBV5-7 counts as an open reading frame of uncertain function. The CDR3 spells CASSLGPAGDYYEQYF. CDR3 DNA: TGTGCCAGCAGCTTGGGGCCAGCGGGGGACTATTACGAGCAGTACTTC.